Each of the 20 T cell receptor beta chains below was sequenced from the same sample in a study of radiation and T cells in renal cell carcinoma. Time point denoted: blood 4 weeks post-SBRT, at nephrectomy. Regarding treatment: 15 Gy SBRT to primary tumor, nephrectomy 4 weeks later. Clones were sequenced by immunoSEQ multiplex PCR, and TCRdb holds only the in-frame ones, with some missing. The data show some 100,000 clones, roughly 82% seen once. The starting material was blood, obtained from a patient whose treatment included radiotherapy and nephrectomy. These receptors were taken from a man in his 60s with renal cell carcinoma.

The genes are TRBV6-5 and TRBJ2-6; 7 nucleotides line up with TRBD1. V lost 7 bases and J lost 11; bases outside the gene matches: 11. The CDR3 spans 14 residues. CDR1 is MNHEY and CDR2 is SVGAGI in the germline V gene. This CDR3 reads CASKLTGDGDVLTF. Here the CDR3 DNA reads TGTGCCAGCAAACTTACAGGGGACGGAGACGTCCTGACTTTC.

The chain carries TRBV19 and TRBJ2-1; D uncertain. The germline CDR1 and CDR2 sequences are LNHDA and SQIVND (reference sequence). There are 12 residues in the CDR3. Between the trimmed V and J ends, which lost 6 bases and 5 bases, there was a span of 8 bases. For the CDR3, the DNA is TGTGCCAGTAGGCTGGGAAACAATGAGCAGTTCTTC. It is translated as CASRLGNNEQFF.

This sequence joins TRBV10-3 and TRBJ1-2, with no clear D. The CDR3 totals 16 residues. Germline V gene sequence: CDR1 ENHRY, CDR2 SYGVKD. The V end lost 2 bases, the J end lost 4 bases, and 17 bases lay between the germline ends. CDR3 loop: CAISERRDTPAYGYTF. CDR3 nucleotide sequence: TGTGCCATCAGTGAGAGGCGAGACACCCCGGCCTATGGCTACACCTTC.

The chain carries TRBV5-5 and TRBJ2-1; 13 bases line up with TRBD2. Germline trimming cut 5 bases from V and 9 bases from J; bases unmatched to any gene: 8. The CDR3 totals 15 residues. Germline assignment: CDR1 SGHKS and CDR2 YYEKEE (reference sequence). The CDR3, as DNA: TGTGCCAGCAGTCGTACTAGCGGGAGGGCGGCTGAGCAGTTCTTC. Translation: CASSRTSGRAAEQFF.

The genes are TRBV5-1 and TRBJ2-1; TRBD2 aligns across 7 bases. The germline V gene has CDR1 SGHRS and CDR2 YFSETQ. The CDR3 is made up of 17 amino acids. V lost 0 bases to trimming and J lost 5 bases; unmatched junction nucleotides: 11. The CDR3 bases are TGCGCCAGCAGCTTGGCCGGCGGCGGGAGCGGCGACAATGAGCAGTTCTTC. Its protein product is CASSLAGGGSGDNEQFF.

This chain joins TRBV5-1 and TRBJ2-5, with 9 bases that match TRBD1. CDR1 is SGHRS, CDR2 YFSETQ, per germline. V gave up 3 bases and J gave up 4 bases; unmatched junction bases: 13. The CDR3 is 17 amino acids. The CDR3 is CASSSHLLQGAGETQYF. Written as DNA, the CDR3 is TGCGCCAGCAGCTCGCACCTACTACAGGGGGCCGGAGAGACCCAGTACTTC.

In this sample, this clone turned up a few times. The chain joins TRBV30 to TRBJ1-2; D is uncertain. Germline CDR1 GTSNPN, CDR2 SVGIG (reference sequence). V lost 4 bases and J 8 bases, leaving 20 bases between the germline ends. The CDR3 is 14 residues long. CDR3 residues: CAWTEAASYWGYTF. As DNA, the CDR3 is TGTGCCTGGACCGAGGCGGCATCTTATTGGGGCTACACCTTC.

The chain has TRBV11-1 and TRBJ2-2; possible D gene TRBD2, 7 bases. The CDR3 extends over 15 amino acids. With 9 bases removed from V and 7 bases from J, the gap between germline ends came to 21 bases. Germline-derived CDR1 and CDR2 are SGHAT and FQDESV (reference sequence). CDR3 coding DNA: TGTGCCAGTACCGGGGGGCAACTGGGCGTCGGGGAGCTGTTTTTT. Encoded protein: CASTGGQLGVGELFF.

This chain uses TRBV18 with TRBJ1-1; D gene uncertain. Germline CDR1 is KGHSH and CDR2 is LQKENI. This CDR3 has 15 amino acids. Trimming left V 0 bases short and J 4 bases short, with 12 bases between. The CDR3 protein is CASSPPVVRSTEAFF. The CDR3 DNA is TGTGCCAGCTCACCACCGGTGGTGAGAAGCACTGAAGCTTTCTTT. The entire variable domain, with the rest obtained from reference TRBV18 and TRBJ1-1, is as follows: NAGVMQNPRHLVRRRGQEARLRCSPMKGHSHVYWYRQLPEEGLKFMVYLQKENIIDESGMPKERFSAEFPKEGPSILRIQQVVRGDSAAYFCASSPPVVRSTEAFFGQGTRLTVV.

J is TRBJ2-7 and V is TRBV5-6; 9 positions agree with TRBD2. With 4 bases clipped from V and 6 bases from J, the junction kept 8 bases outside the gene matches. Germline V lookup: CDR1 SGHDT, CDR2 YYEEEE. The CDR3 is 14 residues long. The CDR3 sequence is CASSPQPSGVEQYF. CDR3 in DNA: TGTGCCAGCAGCCCCCAGCCTAGCGGGGTCGAGCAGTACTTC.

DNA of the CDR3: TGTGCCAGTATGGTACCCGGGGGTAACACTGAAGCTTTCTTT. It yields the protein CASMVPGGNTEAFF. The chain combines TRBV19 with TRBJ1-1; D might be TRBD1 (5 bases). Germline CDR1 is LNHDA and CDR2 is SQIVND (reference sequence). V was trimmed by 7 bases and J by 2 bases, leaving 14 bases between them. The CDR3 spans 14 residues.

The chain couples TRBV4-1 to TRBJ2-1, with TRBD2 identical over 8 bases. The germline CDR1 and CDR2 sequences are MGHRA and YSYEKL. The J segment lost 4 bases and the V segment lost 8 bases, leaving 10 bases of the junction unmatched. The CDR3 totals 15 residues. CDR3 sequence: CASCTYGTSYNEQFF. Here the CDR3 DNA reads TGCGCCAGCTGCACCTATGGGACTAGTTACAATGAGCAGTTCTTC.

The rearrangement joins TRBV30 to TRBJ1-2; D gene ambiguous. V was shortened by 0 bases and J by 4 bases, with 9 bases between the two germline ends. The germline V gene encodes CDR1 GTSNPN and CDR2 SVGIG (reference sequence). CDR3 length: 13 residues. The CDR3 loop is CAWSVDGFYGYTF. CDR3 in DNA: TGTGCCTGGAGTGTAGACGGGTTCTATGGCTACACCTTC. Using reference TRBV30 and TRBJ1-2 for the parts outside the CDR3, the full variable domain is SQTIHQWPATLVQPVGSPLSLECTVEGTSNPNLYWYRQAAGRGLQLLFYSVGIGQISSEVPQNLSASRPQDRQFILSSKKLLLSDSGFYLCAWSVDGFYGYTFGSGTRLTVV.

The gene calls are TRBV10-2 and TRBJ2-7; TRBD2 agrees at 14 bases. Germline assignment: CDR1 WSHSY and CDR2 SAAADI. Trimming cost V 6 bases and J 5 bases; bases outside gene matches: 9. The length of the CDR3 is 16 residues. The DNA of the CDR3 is TGCGCCAGCAGAACTCTGACTAGCGGGAGGGCCCACGAGCAGTACTTC. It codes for CASRTLTSGRAHEQYF.

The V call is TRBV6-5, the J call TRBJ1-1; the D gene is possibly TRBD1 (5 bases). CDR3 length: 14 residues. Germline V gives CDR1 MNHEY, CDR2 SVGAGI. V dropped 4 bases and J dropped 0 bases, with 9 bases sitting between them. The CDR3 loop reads CASSSWGLNTEAFF. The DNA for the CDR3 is TGTGCCAGCAGTTCTTGGGGGTTGAACACTGAAGCTTTCTTT.

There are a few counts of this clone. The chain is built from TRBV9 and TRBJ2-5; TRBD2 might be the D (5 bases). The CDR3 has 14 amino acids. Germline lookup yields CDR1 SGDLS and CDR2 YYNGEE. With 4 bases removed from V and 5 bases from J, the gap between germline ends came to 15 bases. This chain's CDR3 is CASSPLQRGETQYF. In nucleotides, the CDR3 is TGTGCCAGCAGCCCTCTTCAAAGAGGGGAGACCCAGTACTTC.

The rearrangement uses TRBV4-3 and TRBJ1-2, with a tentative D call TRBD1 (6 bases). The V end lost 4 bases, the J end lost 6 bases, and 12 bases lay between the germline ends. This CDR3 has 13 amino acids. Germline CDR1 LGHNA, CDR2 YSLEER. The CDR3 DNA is TGCGCCAGCAGCCTTCGACAGGCCGATGGCTACACCTTC. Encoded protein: CASSLRQADGYTF.

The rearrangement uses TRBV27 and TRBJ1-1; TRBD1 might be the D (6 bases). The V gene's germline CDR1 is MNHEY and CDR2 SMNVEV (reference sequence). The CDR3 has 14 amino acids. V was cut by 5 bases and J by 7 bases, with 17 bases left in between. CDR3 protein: CASSTYRGHNEAFF. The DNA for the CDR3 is TGTGCCAGCAGTACCTACCGGGGGCACAATGAAGCTTTCTTT.

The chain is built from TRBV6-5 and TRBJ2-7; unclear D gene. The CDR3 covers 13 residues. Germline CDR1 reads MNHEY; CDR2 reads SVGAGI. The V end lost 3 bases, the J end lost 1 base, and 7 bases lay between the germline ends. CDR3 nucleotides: TGTGCCAGCAGTTATTCCACGTCCTACGAGCAGTACTTC. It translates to CASSYSTSYEQYF.

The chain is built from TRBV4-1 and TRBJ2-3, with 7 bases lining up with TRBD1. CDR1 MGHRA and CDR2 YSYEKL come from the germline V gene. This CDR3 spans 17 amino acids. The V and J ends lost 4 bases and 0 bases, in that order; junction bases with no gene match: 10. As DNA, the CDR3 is TGCGCCAGCAGCCGTCAGACAGGGCCCCGTAGCACAGATACGCAGTATTTT. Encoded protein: CASSRQTGPRSTDTQYF.